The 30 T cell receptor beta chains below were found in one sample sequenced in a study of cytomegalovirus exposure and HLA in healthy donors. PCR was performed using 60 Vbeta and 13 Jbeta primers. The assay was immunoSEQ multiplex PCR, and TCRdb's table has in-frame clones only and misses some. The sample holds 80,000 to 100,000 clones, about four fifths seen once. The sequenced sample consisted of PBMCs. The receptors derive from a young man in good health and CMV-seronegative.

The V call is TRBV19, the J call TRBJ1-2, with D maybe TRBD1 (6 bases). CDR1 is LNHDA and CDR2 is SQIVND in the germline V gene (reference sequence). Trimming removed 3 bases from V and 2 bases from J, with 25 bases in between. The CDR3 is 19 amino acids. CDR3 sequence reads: CASSIAPGTPPQDNYGYTF. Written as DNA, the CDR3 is TGTGCCAGTAGTATTGCTCCAGGGACACCCCCTCAGGACAACTATGGCTACACCTTC.

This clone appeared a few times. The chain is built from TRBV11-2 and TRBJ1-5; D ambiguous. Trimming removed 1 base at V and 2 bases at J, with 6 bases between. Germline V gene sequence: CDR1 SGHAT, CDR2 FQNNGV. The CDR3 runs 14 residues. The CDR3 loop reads CASSLGSGNQPQHF. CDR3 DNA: TGTGCCAGCAGCTTAGGTTCGGGCAATCAGCCCCAGCATTTT. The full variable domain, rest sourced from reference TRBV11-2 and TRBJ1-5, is EAGVAQSPRYKIIEKRQSVAFWCNPISGHATLYWYQQILGQGPKLLIQFQNNGVVDDSQLPKDRFSAERLKGVDSTLKIQPAKLEDSAVYLCASSLGSGNQPQHFGDGTRLSIL.

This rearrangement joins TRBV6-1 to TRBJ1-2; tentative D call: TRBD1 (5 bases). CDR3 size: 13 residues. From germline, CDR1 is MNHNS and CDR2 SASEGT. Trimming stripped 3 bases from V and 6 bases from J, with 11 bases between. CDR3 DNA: TGTGCCAGCAGTGAGACGGCAGGGAATGGCTACACCTTC. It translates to CASSETAGNGYTF.

The CDR3 reads CASSQIGGTGSGNTIYF. The CDR3 nucleotides read TGTGCCAGCAGCCAAATAGGGGGGACAGGGAGTGGAAACACCATATATTTT. The rearrangement links TRBV4-2 to TRBJ1-3, with 9 positions matching TRBD1. The CDR3 spans 17 residues. Trimming cost V 2 bases and J 3 bases; bases outside gene matches: 8. Germline CDR1 LGHNA, CDR2 YNFKEQ.

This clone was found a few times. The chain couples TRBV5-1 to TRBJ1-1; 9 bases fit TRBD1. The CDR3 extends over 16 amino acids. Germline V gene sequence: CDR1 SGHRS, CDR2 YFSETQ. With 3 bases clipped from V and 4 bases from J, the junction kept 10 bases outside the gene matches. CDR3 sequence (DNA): TGCGCCAGCAGCTCGGACCCACAGGGGGCTGGCACTGAAGCTTTCTTT. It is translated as CASSSDPQGAGTEAFF.

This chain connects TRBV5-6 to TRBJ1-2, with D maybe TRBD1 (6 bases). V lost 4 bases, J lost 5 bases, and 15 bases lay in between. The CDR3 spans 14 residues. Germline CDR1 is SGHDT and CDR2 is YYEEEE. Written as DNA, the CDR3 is TGTGCCAGCAGCCCTCGGACAGACTCGTATGGCTACACCTTC. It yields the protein CASSPRTDSYGYTF. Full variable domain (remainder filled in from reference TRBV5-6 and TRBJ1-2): DAGVTQSPTHLIKTRGQQVTLRCSPKSGHDTVSWYQQALGQGPQFIFQYYEEEERQRGNFPDRFSGHQFPNYSSELNVNALLLGDSALYLCASSPRTDSYGYTFGSGTRLTVV.

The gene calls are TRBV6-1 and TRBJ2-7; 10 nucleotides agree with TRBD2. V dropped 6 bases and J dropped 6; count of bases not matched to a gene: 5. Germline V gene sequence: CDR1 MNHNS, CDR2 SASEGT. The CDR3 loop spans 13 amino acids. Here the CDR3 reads CASRTTSGREQYF. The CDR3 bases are TGTGCCAGCAGGACGACTAGCGGGCGCGAGCAGTACTTC.

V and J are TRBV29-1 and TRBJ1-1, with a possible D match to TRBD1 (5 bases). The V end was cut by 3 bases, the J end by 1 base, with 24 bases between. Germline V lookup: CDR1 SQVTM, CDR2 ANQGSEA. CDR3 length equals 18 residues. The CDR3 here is CSVDKAPDNLRGNTEAFF. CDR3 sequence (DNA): TGCAGCGTTGATAAGGCCCCAGACAACTTAAGGGGGAACACTGAAGCTTTCTTT.

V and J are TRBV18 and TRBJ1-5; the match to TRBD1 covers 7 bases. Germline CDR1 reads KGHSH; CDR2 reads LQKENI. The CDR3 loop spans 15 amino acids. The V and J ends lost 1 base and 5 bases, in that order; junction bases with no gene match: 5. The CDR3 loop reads CASSPLTGRDQPQHF. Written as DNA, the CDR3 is TGTGCCAGCTCACCACTGACAGGGCGGGATCAGCCCCAGCATTTT.

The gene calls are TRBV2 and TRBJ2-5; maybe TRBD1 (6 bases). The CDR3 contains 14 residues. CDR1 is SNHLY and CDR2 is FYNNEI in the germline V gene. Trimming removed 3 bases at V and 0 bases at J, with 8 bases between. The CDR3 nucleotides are TGTGCCAGCAGTGATAACAGGGACCAAGAGACCCAGTACTTC. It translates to CASSDNRDQETQYF.

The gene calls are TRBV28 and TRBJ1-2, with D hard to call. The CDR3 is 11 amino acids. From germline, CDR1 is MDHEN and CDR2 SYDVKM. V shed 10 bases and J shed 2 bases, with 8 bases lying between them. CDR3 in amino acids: CATRLNYGYTF. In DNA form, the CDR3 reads TGTGCCACCAGACTCAACTATGGCTACACCTTC.

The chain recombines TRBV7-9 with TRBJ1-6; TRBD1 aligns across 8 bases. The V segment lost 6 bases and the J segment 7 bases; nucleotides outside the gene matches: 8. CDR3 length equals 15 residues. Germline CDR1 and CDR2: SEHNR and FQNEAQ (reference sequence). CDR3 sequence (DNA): TGTGCCAGCAGACTCGGGACAGGCGTAAATTCACCCCTCCACTTT. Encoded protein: CASRLGTGVNSPLHF. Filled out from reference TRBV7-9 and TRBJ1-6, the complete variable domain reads DTGVSQNPRHKITKRGQNVTFRCDPISEHNRLYWYRQTLGQGPEFLTYFQNEAQLEKSRLLSDRFSAERPKGSFSTLEIQRTEQGDSAMYLCASRLGTGVNSPLHFGNGTRLTVT.

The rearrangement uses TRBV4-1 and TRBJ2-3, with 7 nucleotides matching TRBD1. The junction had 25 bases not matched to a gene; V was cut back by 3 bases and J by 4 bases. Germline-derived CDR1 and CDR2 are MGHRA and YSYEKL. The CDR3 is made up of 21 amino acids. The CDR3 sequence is CASSQYAETGRSRLSADTQYF. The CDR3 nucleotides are TGCGCCAGCAGCCAGTATGCCGAGACAGGGCGTTCCCGACTGAGCGCAGATACGCAGTATTTT.

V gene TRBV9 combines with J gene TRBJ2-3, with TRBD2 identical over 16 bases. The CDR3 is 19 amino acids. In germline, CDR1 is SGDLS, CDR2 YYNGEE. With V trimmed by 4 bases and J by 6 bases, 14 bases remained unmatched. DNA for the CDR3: TGTGCCAGCAGCCCGGGACTAGCGGGAGGGCCGGGAACCGATGATACGCAGTATTTT. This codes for CASSPGLAGGPGTDDTQYF.

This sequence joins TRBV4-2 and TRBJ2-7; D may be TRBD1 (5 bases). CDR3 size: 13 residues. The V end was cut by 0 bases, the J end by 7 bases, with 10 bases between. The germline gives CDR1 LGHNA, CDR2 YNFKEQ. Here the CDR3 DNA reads TGTGCCAGCAGCCAAGAAATTAACAGGGAGCAGTACTTC. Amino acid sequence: CASSQEINREQYF.

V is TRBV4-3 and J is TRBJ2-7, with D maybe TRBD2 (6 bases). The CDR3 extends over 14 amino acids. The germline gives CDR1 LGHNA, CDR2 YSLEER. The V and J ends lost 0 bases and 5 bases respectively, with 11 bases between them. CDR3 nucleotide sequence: TGCGCCAGCAGCCAAGAAGGCAGGGAGGACGAGCAGTACTTC. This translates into CASSQEGREDEQYF.

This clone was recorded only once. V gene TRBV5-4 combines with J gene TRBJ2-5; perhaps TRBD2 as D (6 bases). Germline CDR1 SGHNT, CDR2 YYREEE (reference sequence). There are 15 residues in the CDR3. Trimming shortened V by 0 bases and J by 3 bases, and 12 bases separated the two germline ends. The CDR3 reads CASSLGQGLEETQYF. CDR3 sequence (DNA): TGTGCCAGCAGCTTGGGCCAGGGACTCGAAGAGACCCAGTACTTC.

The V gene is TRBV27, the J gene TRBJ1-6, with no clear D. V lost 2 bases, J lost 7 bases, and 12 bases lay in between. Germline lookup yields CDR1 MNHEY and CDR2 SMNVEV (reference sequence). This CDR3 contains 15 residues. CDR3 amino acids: CASSLVYPRNSPLHF. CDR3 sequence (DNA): TGTGCCAGCAGTTTAGTCTACCCCCGCAATTCACCCCTCCACTTT.

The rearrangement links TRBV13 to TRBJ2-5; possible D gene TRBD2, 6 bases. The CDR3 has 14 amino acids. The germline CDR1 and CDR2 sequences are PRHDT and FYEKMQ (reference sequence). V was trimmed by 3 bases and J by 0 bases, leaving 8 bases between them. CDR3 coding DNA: TGTGCCAGCAGCTTGCCGGGAGACCAAGAGACCCAGTACTTC. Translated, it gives CASSLPGDQETQYF.

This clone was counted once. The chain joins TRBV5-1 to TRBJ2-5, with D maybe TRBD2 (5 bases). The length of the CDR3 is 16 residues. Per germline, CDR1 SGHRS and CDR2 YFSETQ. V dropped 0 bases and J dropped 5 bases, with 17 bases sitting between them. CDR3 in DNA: TGCGCCAGCAGCTTGGCGGCGGGTTTGAACGGGGAGACCCAGTACTTC. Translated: CASSLAAGLNGETQYF.

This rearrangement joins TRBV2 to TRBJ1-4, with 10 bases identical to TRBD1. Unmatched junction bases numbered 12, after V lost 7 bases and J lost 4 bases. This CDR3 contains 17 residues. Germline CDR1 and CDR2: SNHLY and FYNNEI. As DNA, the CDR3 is TGTGCCAGCAAAAATCGACAGGGGGCGCGAGGTAATGAAAAACTGTTTTTT. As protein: CASKNRQGARGNEKLFF.

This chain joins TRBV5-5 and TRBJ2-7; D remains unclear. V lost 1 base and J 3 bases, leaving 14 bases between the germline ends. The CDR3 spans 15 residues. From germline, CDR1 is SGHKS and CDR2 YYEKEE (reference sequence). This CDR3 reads CASSLLTRSLYEQYF. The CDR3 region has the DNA TGTGCCAGCAGCTTGCTGACCAGGTCCCTCTACGAGCAGTACTTC.

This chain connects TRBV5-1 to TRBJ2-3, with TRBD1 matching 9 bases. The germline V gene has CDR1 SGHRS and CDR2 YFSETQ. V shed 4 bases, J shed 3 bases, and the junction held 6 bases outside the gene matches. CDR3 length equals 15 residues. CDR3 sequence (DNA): TGCGCCAGCAGCCAACAGGGGGCGCGGACAGATACGCAGTATTTT. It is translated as CASSQQGARTDTQYF.

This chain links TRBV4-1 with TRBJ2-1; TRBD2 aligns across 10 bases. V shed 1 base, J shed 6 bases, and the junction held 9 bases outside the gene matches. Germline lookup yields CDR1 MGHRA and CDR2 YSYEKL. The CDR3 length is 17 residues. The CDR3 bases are TGCGCCAGCAGCCAAGTCGTAGCTAGCGGGGGTGGCAATGAGCAGTTCTTC. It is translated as CASSQVVASGGGNEQFF.

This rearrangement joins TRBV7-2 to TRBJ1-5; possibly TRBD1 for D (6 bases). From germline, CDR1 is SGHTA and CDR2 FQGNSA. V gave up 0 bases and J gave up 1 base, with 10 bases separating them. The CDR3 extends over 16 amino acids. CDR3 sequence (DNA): TGTGCCAGCAGCTTAGCCGACAGGCCGAGCAATCAGCCCCAGCATTTT. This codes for CASSLADRPSNQPQHF.

Here the CDR3 reads CASSFSGGEQYF. In DNA, the CDR3 is TGTGCCAGCAGTTTCTCCGGGGGAGAGCAGTACTTC. This rearrangement joins TRBV28 to TRBJ2-7; tentative D call: TRBD2 (6 bases). Trimming took 3 bases from V and 7 from J, leaving 10 bases between them. This CDR3 is 12 amino acids long. The germline gives CDR1 MDHEN, CDR2 SYDVKM.

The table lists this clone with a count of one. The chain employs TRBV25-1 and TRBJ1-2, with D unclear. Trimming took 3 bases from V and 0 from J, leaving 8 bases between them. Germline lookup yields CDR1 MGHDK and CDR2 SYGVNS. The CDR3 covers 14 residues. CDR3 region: CASSDRLPNYGYTF. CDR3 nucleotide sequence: TGTGCCAGCAGTGACAGACTCCCTAACTATGGCTACACCTTC.

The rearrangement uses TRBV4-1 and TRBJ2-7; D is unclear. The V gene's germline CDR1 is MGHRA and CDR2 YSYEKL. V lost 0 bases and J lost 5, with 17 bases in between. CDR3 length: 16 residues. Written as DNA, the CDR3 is TGCGCCAGCAGCCAAGATCCTGTTTCCTTTTTCGACGAGCAGTACTTC. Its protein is CASSQDPVSFFDEQYF.

CDR3 nucleotide sequence: TGTGCCAGCACCGTTCAGACCCAGTACTTC. This gives the protein CASTVQTQYF. This rearrangement joins TRBV2 to TRBJ2-5; D not resolved. This CDR3 region has 10 residues. V was pared by 7 bases and J by 6 bases, with 6 bases between. The germline V gene encodes CDR1 SNHLY and CDR2 FYNNEI.

The CDR3 DNA reads TGCGCCAGCAGTGGAGTACAGTCCTACGAGCAGTACTTC. Translation gives CASSGVQSYEQYF. The V call is TRBV10-2, the J call TRBJ2-7, with D unresolved. Germline V lookup: CDR1 WSHSY, CDR2 SAAADI. V dropped 4 bases and J dropped 1 base, with 8 bases sitting between them. The CDR3 covers 13 residues.